This is a list of T cell receptor beta chains from one sample in a study of shared clonotypes between healthy human individuals. The data were produced by immunoSEQ multiplex PCR, yet TCRdb's version contains in-frame clones alone and is incomplete. The table shows about 1.1 million clones, with 75% to 80% occurring only once. Input material: memory CD4+ T cells from PBMCs. Receptor source: a man younger than 35 in good health. Some clones in this sample may be carry-over from other donors' samples. The CDR3 runs from the conserved cysteine through the conserved F or W. Fields, in order: CDR3 length, J gene, V gene, D gene, clone size, CDR3 protein, CDR3 DNA. The D gene is left open where the match is weak. Expanded clones are given a class, and other clones once, few, many or no size at all.

13 TRBJ1-5 TRBV15 . . CATSRVNNQPQHF TGTGCCACCAGCAGAGTCAACAATCAGCCCCAGCATTTT
16 TRBJ2-7 TRBV6-1 TRBD1 . CASSEYPGQGIYEQYF TGTGCCAGCAGTGAATATCCGGGACAGGGGATTTACGAGCAGTACTTC
12 TRBJ1-2 TRBV28 . . CASSPISGGYTF TGTGCCAGCAGTCCAATATCCGGCGGCTACACCTTC
15 TRBJ1-1 TRBV6-5 TRBD1 once CASSRPGQGVTEAFF TGTGCCAGCAGCCGTCCGGGACAGGGAGTCACTGAAGCTTTCTTT
14 TRBJ1-5 TRBV27 . . CASSWGTDNQPQHF TGTGCCAGCAGTTGGGGGACGGACAATCAGCCCCAGCATTTT
14 TRBJ2-1 TRBV5-5 . few CASSLVGSYNEQFF TGTGCCAGCAGCTTGGTAGGCAGCTACAATGAGCAGTTCTTC
16 TRBJ2-3 TRBV10-3 . . CAISESKAGFTDTQYF TGTGCCATCAGTGAGTCGAAGGCGGGTTTCACAGATACGCAGTATTTT
16 TRBJ1-1 TRBV7-6 . once CASSPGGLNMNTEAFF TGTGCCAGCAGCCCCGGGGGTCTTAACATGAACACTGAAGCTTTCTTT
14 TRBJ1-1 TRBV6-5 TRBD1 . CASSDGQGWTEAFF TGTGCCAGCAGCGATGGACAGGGTTGGACTGAAGCTTTCTTT
14 TRBJ2-3 TRBV7-2 . few CASSPGASVPTQYF TGTGCCAGCTCCCCCGGGGCTAGCGTCCCTACGCAGTATTTT
13 TRBJ1-2 TRBV4-3 . . CASSQVGNGGYTF TGCGCCAGCAGCCAAGTAGGGAACGGCGGCTACACCTTC
15 TRBJ2-7 TRBV6-5 . . CASSYSSPANYEQYF TGTGCCAGCAGTTACTCTTCTCCAGCGAACTACGAGCAGTACTTC
13 TRBJ2-2 TRBV2 . . CASTAWGHRELFF TGTGCCAGCACCGCTTGGGGGCACCGGGAGCTGTTTTTT
12 TRBJ1-1 TRBV29-1 . few CSVDWGVTEAFF TGCAGCGTTGACTGGGGGGTAACTGAAGCTTTCTTT
17 TRBJ2-2 TRBV9 . . CASSVESLSLNTGELFF TGTGCCAGCAGCGTAGAAAGCCTTAGCCTGAACACCGGGGAGCTGTTTTTT
14 TRBJ1-4 TRBV5-1 TRBD1 . CASSSQGAEEKLFF TGCGCCAGCAGCTCCCAGGGGGCGGAGGAAAAACTGTTTTTT
20 TRBJ2-1 TRBV6-1 . . CASSESFMGGTFRSYNEQFF TGTGCCAGCAGTGAAAGTTTTATGGGTGGGACTTTCCGATCCTACAATGAGCAGTTCTTC
14 TRBJ1-1 TRBV2 . . CASTQSTGNTEAFF TGTGCCAGCACCCAATCTACAGGGAACACTGAAGCTTTCTTT
14 TRBJ2-7 TRBV6-5 TRBD1 few CASRDRGSSYEQYF TGTGCCAGCAGGGACAGGGGAAGCTCCTACGAGCAGTACTTC
17 TRBJ2-5 TRBV7-9 TRBD2 . CASSPTRLAGFGETQYF TGTGCCAGCAGCCCCACTCGGCTAGCGGGATTCGGGGAGACCCAGTACTTC
16 TRBJ1-1 TRBV29-1 . . CSVGSVGRNGGTEAFF TGCAGCGTTGGGTCGGTAGGACGCAATGGTGGGACTGAAGCTTTCTTT
15 TRBJ2-7 TRBV5-1 TRBD1 few CASSPMGQGSYEQYF TGCGCCAGCAGCCCCATGGGACAGGGGTCCTACGAGCAGTACTTC
15 TRBJ2-4 TRBV7-3 . . CASSFTKGMGNIQYF TGTGCCAGCAGCTTCACCAAAGGGATGGGAAACATTCAGTACTTC
14 TRBJ2-1 TRBV6-6 TRBD1 . CASSPPGQNNEQFF TGTGCCAGCAGCCCGCCGGGACAGAACAATGAGCAGTTCTTC
14 TRBJ2-7 TRBV13 TRBD1 . CASSFDRAPYEQYF TGTGCCAGCAGCTTTGACAGGGCCCCCTACGAGCAGTACTTC
14 TRBJ1-1 TRBV5-1 . . CASRLGGANTEAFF TGCGCCAGCCGCCTCGGGGGGGCAAACACTGAAGCTTTCTTT
15 TRBJ2-7 TRBV11-3 TRBD2 . CASSLGAGATYEQYF TGTGCCAGCAGCTTAGGCGCGGGAGCCACATACGAGCAGTACTTC
13 TRBJ1-1 TRBV7-3 . few CASSPTGNTEAFF TGTGCCAGCAGCCCGACAGGGAACACTGAAGCTTTCTTT
15 TRBJ1-3 TRBV5-1 . . CASSLGSVTGNTIYF TGCGCCAGCAGCTTGGGCAGCGTGACTGGAAACACCATATATTTT
16 TRBJ2-7 TRBV28 . . CASRITTPDGSYEQYF TGTGCCAGCAGGATTACCACCCCGGACGGTTCCTACGAGCAGTACTTC